This T cell receptor (beta chain) was profiled in a study of blood T cell repertoires in COVID-19. The wider study: Acute and convalescent COVID-19 specimens originated in the United States, Italy and Spain. T cells, B-cell-depleted T cells, or PBMCs provided the cDNA or gDNA that served as material.

The CDR3 has 14 amino acids. Germline V gene data show CDR1 as SGDLS and CDR2 as YYNGEE. V lost 0 bases, J lost 3 bases, and 3 bases stayed unmatched. Method: immunoSEQ multiplex PCR; TCRdb's copy keeps in-frame clones and lacks some. The sample lists 150,000 to 200,000 clones, about 91% occurring once. The study recruited people aged roughly 18 to 89 years across approximately 23 US areas. The TCR was taken from a woman aged 18 to 35 who had recovered from COVID-19. The sequenced sample consisted of PBMCs or T cells enriched from blood (not recorded which). The rearrangement links TRBV9 to TRBJ2-7, with TRBD2 identical over 7 bases. This chain's CDR3 is CASSVGAGDYEQYF. Written as DNA, the CDR3 is TGTGCCAGCAGCGTAGGGGCGGGAGACTACGAGCAGTACTTC.